One sample yielded the 8 T cell receptor beta chains listed below, sequenced in a study of response to subunit inactivated influenza vaccine. TCRdb called the RT-PCR reads again in MiXCR, with one record for every CDR3 protein. The sample has about 190,000 distinct CDR3 sequences; around an eighth are singletons. The sample here was CD8+ T cells sorted from PBMCs, taken more than 4 days after vaccination. These receptors were taken from a man in his forties or fifties who received an inactivated influenza vaccine.

The chain has TRBV7-6 and TRBJ2-7; 9 bases are a match to TRBD1. The germline V gene has CDR1 SGHVS and CDR2 FNYEAQ. The junction had 8 bases not matched to a gene; V was cut back by 4 bases and J by 7 bases. The CDR3 runs to 14 residues. CDR3 bases: TGTGCCAGCAGCTCGGGACAGGGCCGTGGGGAGCAGTACTTC. This translates into CASSSGQGRGEQYF.

This clonotype was found a few times. This chain uses TRBV2 with TRBJ2-7; 8 bases align to TRBD1. CDR1 and CDR2 from the germline V gene are SNHLY and FYNNEI. The J segment lost 0 bases and the V segment lost 6 bases, leaving 10 bases of the junction unmatched. This CDR3 comprises 16 residues. The CDR3 DNA reads as TGTGCCAGCAGGTTGACAGGGGTGAGAGCCTCCTACGAGCAGTACTTC. Amino acids: CASRLTGVRASYEQYF.

V and J are TRBV3-1 and TRBJ1-3; D uncertain. The V end was cut by 5 bases, the J end by 2 bases, with 19 bases between. This CDR3 has 17 amino acids. Germline CDR1 LGHDT, CDR2 YNNKEL (reference sequence). The CDR3: CASSDRPGSLPGNTIYF. CDR3 nucleotide sequence: TGTGCCAGCAGCGACCGACCCGGTAGTTTGCCTGGAAACACCATATATTTT.

This clonotype occurred many times. The V gene is TRBV15, the J gene TRBJ2-2; 10 nucleotides align to TRBD2. Germline CDR1 reads LNHNV; CDR2 reads YYDKDF (reference sequence). CDR3 length: 18 amino acids. V was clipped by 4 bases and J by 3 bases; unmatched bases: 11. CDR3 DNA sequence: TGTGCCACCAGCATCCGACCCCTAGCGGGGGTTTACACCGGGGAGCTGTTTTTT. It is translated as CATSIRPLAGVYTGELFF.

This sequence joins TRBV12-3 or TRBV12-4 and TRBJ2-7; D possibly corresponds to TRBD1 (6 bases). V dropped 4 bases and J dropped 3 bases, with 16 bases sitting between them. The CDR3 is 15 residues long. The CDR3 region is CASSSARQDFYEQYF. DNA of the CDR3: TGTGCCAGCAGTTCAGCTCGACAGGACTTCTACGAGCAGTACTTC.

This clonotype was found a few times. CDR3 sequence reads: CASSLDLTYNEQYF. CDR3 sequence (DNA): TGCGCCAGCAGCCTCGACCTAACCTACAACGAGCAGTACTTC. The genes are TRBV4-1 and TRBJ2-7, with D hard to call. CDR3 length equals 14 residues. Per the germline V gene, CDR1 is MGHRA and CDR2 is YSYEKL. Trimming took 4 bases from V and 5 from J, leaving 15 bases between them.

The chain links TRBV28 to TRBJ2-1, with D uncertain. The germline V and J ends were trimmed by 3 bases and 0 bases, with 12 bases remaining between them. From germline, CDR1 is MDHEN and CDR2 SYDVKM. The CDR3 is made up of 16 amino acids. In DNA form, the CDR3 reads TGTGCCAGCAGTTTGAGAGTTGTAAGCTCCTACAATGAGCAGTTCTTC. Translated: CASSLRVVSSYNEQFF. Based on the CDR3 plus reference TRBV28 and TRBJ2-1, the full variable domain is DVKVTQSSRYLVKRTGEKVFLECVQDMDHENMFWYRQDPGLGLRLIYFSYDVKMKEKGDIPEGYSVSREKKERFSLILESASTNQTSMYLCASSLRVVSSYNEQFFGPGTRLTVL.

A few counts support this clonotype. V and J are TRBV28 and TRBJ2-1, with 9 bases matching TRBD1. This CDR3 region has 15 residues. V lost 6 bases, J lost 2 bases, and 5 bases stayed unmatched. Germline CDR1 reads MDHEN; CDR2 reads SYDVKM. The CDR3 here is CASSRDRAAYNEQFF. CDR3 coding DNA: TGTGCCAGCAGCCGGGACAGGGCAGCCTACAATGAGCAGTTCTTC.